This entry lists 8 T cell receptor beta chains sequenced from one sample in a study of blood T cell repertoires in COVID-19. The table came from immunoSEQ multiplex PCR; TCRdb's copy has only in-frame clones and leaves some out. The data show 100,000 to 150,000 clones, with about 80% seen just once and 3.8% held by the top ten. The sample taken for sequencing was peripheral blood. The receptors originated from a woman aged 45-65 years with acute or convalescent COVID-19.

J is TRBJ1-2 and V is TRBV11-2; D is undetermined. This CDR3 region has 16 residues. The ends were cut back, 5 bases at V and 5 bases at J, with 21 bases in the middle. Germline-derived CDR1 and CDR2 are SGHAT and FQNNGV. The CDR3 loop reads CASSLFNGRNVYGYTF. CDR3 sequence (DNA): TGTGCCAGCAGCCTTTTCAACGGCAGGAACGTGTATGGCTACACCTTC. The variable domain in full, with the rest retrieved from reference TRBV11-2 and TRBJ1-2, is EAGVAQSPRYKIIEKRQSVAFWCNPISGHATLYWYQQILGQGPKLLIQFQNNGVVDDSQLPKDRFSAERLKGVDSTLKIQPAKLEDSAVYLCASSLFNGRNVYGYTFGSGTRLTVV.

This sequence joins TRBV27 and TRBJ1-5; no clear D. Trimming pared 7 bases from V and 5 bases from J, leaving 18 bases between. Germline CDR1 is MNHEY and CDR2 is SMNVEV (reference sequence). This CDR3 has 15 residues. The CDR3 spells CASKETPGWDQPQHF. The CDR3 DNA is TGTGCCAGCAAAGAAACGCCGGGGTGGGATCAGCCCCAGCATTTT.

This clone was seen only a few times. The chain carries TRBV2 and TRBJ1-2; possible D gene TRBD1, 6 bases. The germline V gene has CDR1 SNHLY and CDR2 FYNNEI. Trimming pared 4 bases from V and 7 bases from J, leaving 16 bases between. This CDR3 comprises 14 residues. CDR3 region: CASSAQGSRGGYTF. Written as DNA, the CDR3 is TGTGCCAGCAGTGCCCAGGGGAGTCGGGGTGGCTACACCTTC. The entire variable domain, with the rest obtained from reference TRBV2 and TRBJ1-2, is as follows: EPEVTQTPSHQVTQMGQEVILRCVPISNHLYFYWYRQILGQKVEFLVSFYNNEISEKSEIFDDQFSVERPDGSNFTLKIRSTKLEDSAMYFCASSAQGSRGGYTFGSGTRLTVV.

The V call is TRBV21-1, the J call TRBJ1-2; the table gives TRBD1 as D, unverified against the DNA. TRBV21-1 is marked as a pseudogene. The CDR3 contains 16 residues. As DNA, the CDR3 is TGTGCCAGCAGCACTCGAATGAGGGGGCTGGACTATGGCTACACCTTC. It specifies CASSTRMRGLDYGYTF.

This chain connects TRBV6-6 to TRBJ2-7; D is uncertain. Per the germline V gene, CDR1 is MNHNY and CDR2 is SVGAGI (reference sequence). V lost 4 bases and J 0 bases, leaving 10 bases between the germline ends. The CDR3 extends over 14 amino acids. In DNA, the CDR3 is TGTGCCAGCAGTTCACAGCCAAGCTCCTACGAGCAGTACTTC. Encoded protein: CASSSQPSSYEQYF.

This sequence joins TRBV27 and TRBJ1-6; a weak D match, TRBD1 (5 bases). The CDR3 spans 15 residues. Germline CDR1 and CDR2: MNHEY and SMNVEV (reference sequence). The V gene lost 5 bases and the J gene lost 6 bases, with 14 bases spanning the gap. As DNA, the CDR3 is TGTGCCAGCAGTCGGGGGGTAGTAGGTAATTCACCCCTCCACTTT. It translates to CASSRGVVGNSPLHF.

The chain joins TRBV7-3 to TRBJ2-7; 7 bases match TRBD2. Germline V lookup: CDR1 SGHTA, CDR2 FQGTGA. The CDR3 is 14 amino acids. V gave up 5 bases and J gave up 4 bases; unmatched junction bases: 8. The CDR3 spells CASSPRGDSYEQYF. For the CDR3, the DNA is TGTGCCAGCAGCCCCCGGGGGGACTCTTACGAGCAGTACTTC.

The chain couples TRBV19 to TRBJ1-3; 9 bases match TRBD1. In germline, CDR1 is LNHDA, CDR2 SQIVND (reference sequence). V gave up 5 bases and J gave up 1 base; unmatched junction bases: 12. There are 18 residues in the CDR3. The CDR3 DNA reads as TGTGCCAGTAGTTCTCGCGGGACAGGGAGAAGTTCTGGAAACACCATATATTTT. Translating it yields CASSSRGTGRSSGNTIYF.